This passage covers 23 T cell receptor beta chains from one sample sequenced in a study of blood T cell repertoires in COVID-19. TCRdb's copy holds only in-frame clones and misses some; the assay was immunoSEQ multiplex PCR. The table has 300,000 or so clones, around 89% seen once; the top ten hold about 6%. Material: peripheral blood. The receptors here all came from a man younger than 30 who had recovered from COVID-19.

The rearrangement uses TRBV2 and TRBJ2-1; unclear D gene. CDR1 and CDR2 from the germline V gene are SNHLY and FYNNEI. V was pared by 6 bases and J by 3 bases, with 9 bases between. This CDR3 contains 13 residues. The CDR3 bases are TGTGCCAGCAGCGTTACCAGCTACAATGAGCAGTTCTTC. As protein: CASSVTSYNEQFF. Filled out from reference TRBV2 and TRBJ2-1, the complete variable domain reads EPEVTQTPSHQVTQMGQEVILRCVPISNHLYFYWYRQILGQKVEFLVSFYNNEISEKSEIFDDQFSVERPDGSNFTLKIRSTKLEDSAMYFCASSVTSYNEQFFGPGTRLTVL.

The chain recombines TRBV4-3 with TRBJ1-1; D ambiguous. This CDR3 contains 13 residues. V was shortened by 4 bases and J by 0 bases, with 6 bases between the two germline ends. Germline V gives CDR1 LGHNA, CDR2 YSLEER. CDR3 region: CASSRVMNTEAFF. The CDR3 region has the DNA TGCGCCAGCAGCCGTGTCATGAACACTGAAGCTTTCTTT.

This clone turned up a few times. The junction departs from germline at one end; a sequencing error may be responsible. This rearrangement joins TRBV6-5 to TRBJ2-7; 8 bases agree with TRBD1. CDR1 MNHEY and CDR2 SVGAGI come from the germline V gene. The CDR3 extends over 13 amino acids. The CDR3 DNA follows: TGTGCCAGCAGTAAGACAGGGGCACCCCGCTGGAACTTC. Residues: CASSKTGAPRWNF.

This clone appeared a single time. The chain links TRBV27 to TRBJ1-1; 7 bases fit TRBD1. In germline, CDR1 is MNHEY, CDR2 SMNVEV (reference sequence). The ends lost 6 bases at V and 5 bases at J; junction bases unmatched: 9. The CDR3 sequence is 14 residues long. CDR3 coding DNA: TGTGCCAGCAGGACCTACAGGGGTAGGACTGAAGCTTTCTTT. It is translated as CASRTYRGRTEAFF.

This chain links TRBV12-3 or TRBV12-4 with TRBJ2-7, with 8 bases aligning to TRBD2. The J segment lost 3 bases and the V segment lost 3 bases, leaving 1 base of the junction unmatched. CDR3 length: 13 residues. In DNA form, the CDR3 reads TGTGCCAGCAGTTTGGGGACTAGCTACGAGCAGTACTTC. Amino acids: CASSLGTSYEQYF.

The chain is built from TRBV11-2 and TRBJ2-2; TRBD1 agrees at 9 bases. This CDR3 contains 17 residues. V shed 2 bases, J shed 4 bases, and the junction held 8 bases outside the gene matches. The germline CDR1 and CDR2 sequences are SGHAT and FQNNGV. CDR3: CASSLRGQGIGTGELFF. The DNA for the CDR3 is TGTGCCAGCAGCTTAAGGGGACAGGGAATCGGCACCGGGGAGCTGTTTTTT. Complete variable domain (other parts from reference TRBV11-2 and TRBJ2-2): EAGVAQSPRYKIIEKRQSVAFWCNPISGHATLYWYQQILGQGPKLLIQFQNNGVVDDSQLPKDRFSAERLKGVDSTLKIQPAKLEDSAVYLCASSLRGQGIGTGELFFGEGSRLTVL.

CDR3 residues: CASRTGLSAFF. CDR3 in DNA: TGTGCCAGCAGGACAGGGCTTTCAGCTTTCTTT. The J gene is TRBJ1-1, the V gene TRBV6-5; TRBD1 matches 7 bases. The CDR3 extends over 11 amino acids. The V gene's germline CDR1 is MNHEY and CDR2 SVGAGI. V was clipped by 6 bases and J by 10 bases; unmatched bases: 5.

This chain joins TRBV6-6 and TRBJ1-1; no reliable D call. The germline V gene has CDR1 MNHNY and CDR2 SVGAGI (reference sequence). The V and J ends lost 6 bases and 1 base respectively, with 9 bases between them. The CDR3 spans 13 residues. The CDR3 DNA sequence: TGTGCCAGCAGGAAACTGAGGAACACTGAAGCTTTCTTT. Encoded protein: CASRKLRNTEAFF.

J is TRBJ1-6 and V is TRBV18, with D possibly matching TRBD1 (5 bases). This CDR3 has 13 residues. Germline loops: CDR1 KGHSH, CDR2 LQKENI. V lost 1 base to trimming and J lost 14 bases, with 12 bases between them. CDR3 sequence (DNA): TGTGCCAGCTCACCACAGGGTGCGGGGGCCCTCCACTTT. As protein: CASSPQGAGALHF.

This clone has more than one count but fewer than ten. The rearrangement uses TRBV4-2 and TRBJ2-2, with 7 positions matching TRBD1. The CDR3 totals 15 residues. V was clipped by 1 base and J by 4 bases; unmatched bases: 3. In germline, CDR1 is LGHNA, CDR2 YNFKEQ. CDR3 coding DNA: TGTGCCAGCAGCCAAGTCGGGACAGCCACCGGGGAGCTGTTTTTT. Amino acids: CASSQVGTATGELFF.

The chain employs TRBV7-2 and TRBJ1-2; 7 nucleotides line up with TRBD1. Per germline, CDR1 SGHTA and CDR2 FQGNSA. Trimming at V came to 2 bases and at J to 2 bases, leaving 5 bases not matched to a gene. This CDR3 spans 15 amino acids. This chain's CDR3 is CASSLTGTANYGYTF. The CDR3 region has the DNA TGTGCCAGCAGCTTAACTGGGACAGCAAACTATGGCTACACCTTC. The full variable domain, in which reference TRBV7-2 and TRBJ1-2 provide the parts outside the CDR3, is GAGVSQSPSNKVTEKGKDVELRCDPISGHTALYWYRQSLGQGLEFLIYFQGNSAPDKSGLPSDRFSAERTGGSVSTLTIQRTQQEDSAVYLCASSLTGTANYGYTFGSGTRLTVV.

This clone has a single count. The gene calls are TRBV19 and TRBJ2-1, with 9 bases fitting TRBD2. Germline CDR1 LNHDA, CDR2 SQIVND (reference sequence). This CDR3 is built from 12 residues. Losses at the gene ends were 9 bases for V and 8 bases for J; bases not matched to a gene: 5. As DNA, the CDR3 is TGTGCCAGCGGGACTAGCAACGATGAGCAGTTCTTC. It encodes CASGTSNDEQFF.

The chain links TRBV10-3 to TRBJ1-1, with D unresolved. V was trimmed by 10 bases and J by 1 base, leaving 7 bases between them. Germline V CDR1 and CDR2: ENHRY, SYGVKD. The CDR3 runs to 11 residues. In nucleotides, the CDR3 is TGTGCCACCAGCCAGAACACTGAAGCTTTCTTT. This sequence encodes CATSQNTEAFF.

The CDR3 sequence is CASSSAGTGLLEQYF. The CDR3 DNA reads TGTGCCAGCAGCTCTGCCGGGACAGGGCTCTTAGAGCAGTACTTC. The chain uses TRBV7-6 and TRBJ2-7; 9 bases match TRBD1. Germline-derived CDR1 and CDR2 are SGHVS and FNYEAQ. The CDR3 is 15 residues long. Trimming removed 4 bases from V and 7 bases from J; junction bases left unmatched: 11.

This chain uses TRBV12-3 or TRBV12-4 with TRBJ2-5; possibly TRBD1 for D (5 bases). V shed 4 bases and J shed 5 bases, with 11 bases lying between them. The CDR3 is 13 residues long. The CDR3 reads CASSSGQEETQYF. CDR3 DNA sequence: TGTGCCAGCAGTTCTGGACAAGAGGAGACCCAGTACTTC.

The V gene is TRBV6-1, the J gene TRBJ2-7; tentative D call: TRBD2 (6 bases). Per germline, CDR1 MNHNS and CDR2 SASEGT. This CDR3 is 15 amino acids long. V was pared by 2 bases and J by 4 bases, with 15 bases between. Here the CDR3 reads CASSEWGGTLYEQYF. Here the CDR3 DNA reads TGTGCCAGCAGTGAATGGGGCGGGACCTTATACGAGCAGTACTTC.

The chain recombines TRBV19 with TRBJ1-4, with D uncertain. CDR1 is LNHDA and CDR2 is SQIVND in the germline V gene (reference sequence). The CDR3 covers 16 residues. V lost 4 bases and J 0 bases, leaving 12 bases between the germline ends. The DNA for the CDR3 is TGTGCCAGTAGTACCCAAGGCGGAGCAACTAATGAAAAACTGTTTTTT. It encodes CASSTQGGATNEKLFF.

In nucleotides, the CDR3 is TGCGCCAGCAGTGAGTCGATCGGGGGGGAATATTCACCCCTCCACTTT. It specifies CASSESIGGEYSPLHF. The J gene is TRBJ1-6, the V gene TRBV10-1; D might be TRBD1 (5 bases). The CDR3 is 16 amino acids. Germline V gene lookup returns CDR1 WNHNN and CDR2 SYGVQD (reference sequence). V lost 0 bases to trimming and J lost 8 bases, with 14 bases between them.

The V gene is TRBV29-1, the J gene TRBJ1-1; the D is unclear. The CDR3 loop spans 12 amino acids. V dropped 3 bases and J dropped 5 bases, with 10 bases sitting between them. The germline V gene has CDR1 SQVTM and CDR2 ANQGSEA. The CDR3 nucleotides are TGCAGCGTTGATACGGGATATACTGAAGCTTTCTTT. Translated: CSVDTGYTEAFF.

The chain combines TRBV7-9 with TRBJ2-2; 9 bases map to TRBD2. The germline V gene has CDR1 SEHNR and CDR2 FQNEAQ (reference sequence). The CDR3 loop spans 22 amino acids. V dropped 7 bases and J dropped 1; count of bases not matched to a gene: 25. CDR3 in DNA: TGTGCCAGCACCGATAACCTGATCGGGCTAGCGGGGAGCACCCTGAACACCGGGGAGCTGTTTTTT. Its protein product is CASTDNLIGLAGSTLNTGELFF. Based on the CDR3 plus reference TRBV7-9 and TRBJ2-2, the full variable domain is DTGVSQNPRHKITKRGQNVTFRCDPISEHNRLYWYRQTLGQGPEFLTYFQNEAQLEKSRLLSDRFSAERPKGSFSTLEIQRTEQGDSAMYLCASTDNLIGLAGSTLNTGELFFGEGSRLTVL.

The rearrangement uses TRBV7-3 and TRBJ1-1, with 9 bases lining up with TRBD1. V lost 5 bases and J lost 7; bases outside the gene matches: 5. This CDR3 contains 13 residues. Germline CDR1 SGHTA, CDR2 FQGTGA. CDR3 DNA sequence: TGTGCCAGCAGCCCAAGACAGGGGGTTGAAGCTTTCTTT. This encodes CASSPRQGVEAFF. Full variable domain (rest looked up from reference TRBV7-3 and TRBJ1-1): GAGVSQTPSNKVTEKGKYVELRCDPISGHTALYWYRQSLGQGPEFLIYFQGTGAADDSGLPNDRFFAVRPEGSVSTLKIQRTERGDSAVYLCASSPRQGVEAFFGQGTRLTVV.

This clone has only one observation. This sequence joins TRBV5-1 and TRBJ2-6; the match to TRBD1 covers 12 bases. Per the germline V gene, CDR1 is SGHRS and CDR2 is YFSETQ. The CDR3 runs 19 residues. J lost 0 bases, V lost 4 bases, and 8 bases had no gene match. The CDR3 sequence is CASSPGGQGAFSGANVLTF. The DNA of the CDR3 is TGCGCCAGCAGCCCAGGGGGACAGGGGGCTTTCTCTGGGGCCAACGTCCTGACTTTC. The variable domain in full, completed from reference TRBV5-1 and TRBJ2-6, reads KAGVTQTPRYLIKTRGQQVTLSCSPISGHRSVSWYQQTPGQGLQFLFEYFSETQRNKGNFPGRFSGRQFSNSRSEMNVSTLELGDSALYLCASSPGGQGAFSGANVLTFGAGSRLTVL.

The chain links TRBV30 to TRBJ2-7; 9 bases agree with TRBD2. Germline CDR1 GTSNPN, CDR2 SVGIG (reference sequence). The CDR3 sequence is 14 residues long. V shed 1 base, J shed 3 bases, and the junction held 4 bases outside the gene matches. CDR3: CAWSGSGSLYEQYF. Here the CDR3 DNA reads TGTGCCTGGAGTGGTAGCGGGAGTCTCTACGAGCAGTACTTC. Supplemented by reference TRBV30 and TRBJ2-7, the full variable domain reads SQTIHQWPATLVQPVGSPLSLECTVEGTSNPNLYWYRQAAGRGLQLLFYSVGIGQISSEVPQNLSASRPQDRQFILSSKKLLLSDSGFYLCAWSGSGSLYEQYFGPGTRLTVT.